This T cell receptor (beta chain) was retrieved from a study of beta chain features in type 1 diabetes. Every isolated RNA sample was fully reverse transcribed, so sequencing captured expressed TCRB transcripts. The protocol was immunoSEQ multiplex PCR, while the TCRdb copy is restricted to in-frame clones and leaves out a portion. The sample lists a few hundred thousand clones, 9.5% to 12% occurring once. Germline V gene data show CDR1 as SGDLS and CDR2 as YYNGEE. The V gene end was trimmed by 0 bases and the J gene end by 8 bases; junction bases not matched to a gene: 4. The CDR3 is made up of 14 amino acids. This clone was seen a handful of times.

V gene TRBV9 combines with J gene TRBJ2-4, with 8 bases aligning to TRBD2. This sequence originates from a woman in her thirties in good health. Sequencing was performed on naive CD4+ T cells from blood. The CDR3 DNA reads TGTGCCAGCAGCGTAGGGAGCGGGAGTTACATTCAGTACTTC. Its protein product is CASSVGSGSYIQYF.